This entry lists 17 T cell receptor beta chains sequenced from one sample in a study of T cells in Graves' hyperthyroidism and ophthalmopathy. Researchers took RNA transcripts and amplified the TCR beta CDR3 regions from them. HTBI primers were the set used in a first-round RT-PCR of the TCR CDR3. In TCRdb, the multiplex PCR reads were re-called with MiXCR into one record per CDR3 protein. The repertoire has about 46,000 distinct CDR3 sequences, 45% to 50% of them found once; the top ten carry approximately 30%. The sample consisted of peripheral blood or thyroid tissue (not recorded which). These receptors came from a woman in her fifties or sixties with Graves' hyperthyroidism.

The rearrangement links TRBV7-2 to TRBJ2-7; 9 positions match TRBD1. The germline V gene has CDR1 SGHTA and CDR2 FQGNSA. V shed 5 bases, J shed 3 bases, and the junction held 5 bases outside the gene matches. The CDR3 extends over 14 amino acids. The CDR3: CASSTRTGVYEQYF. The CDR3 nucleotides are TGTGCCAGCAGCACCAGGACAGGGGTCTACGAGCAGTACTTC.

The table lists this clonotype with many counts. The chain uses TRBV10-3 and TRBJ1-6; TRBD1 matches 9 bases. This CDR3 contains 15 residues. Germline V gives CDR1 ENHRY, CDR2 SYGVKD. V was pared by 0 bases and J by 9 bases, with 3 bases of the junction left unmatched. The CDR3 sequence is CAISESGQGISPLHF. For the CDR3, the DNA is TGTGCCATCAGTGAGTCGGGACAGGGTATTTCACCCCTCCACTTT.

Regarding this clonotype: Lacking the conserved final phenylalanine or tryptophan, this CDR3 likely reflects a read error. The limits of the CDR3 on the DNA are not certain, so only TCRdb's listed CDR3 is given. V usage is TRBV13 and J usage is TRBJ1-6; the D call of TRBD1 is as the table states it, not checked on the DNA. Germline V gene sequence: CDR1 PRHDT, CDR2 FYEKMQ (reference sequence). A total of 8 residues make up the CDR3, ends included. The CDR3 sequence: CASSPGDV.

This clonotype appeared many times. This chain links TRBV29-1 with TRBJ1-1; 7 bases map to TRBD1. There are 15 residues in the CDR3. The germline gives CDR1 SQVTM, CDR2 ANQGSEA. V dropped 3 bases and J dropped 0; count of bases not matched to a gene: 7. The CDR3 sequence: CSVDRTGRMNTEAFF. Here the CDR3 DNA reads TGCAGCGTTGACCGGACAGGTCGGATGAACACTGAAGCTTTCTTT. The whole variable domain, filled in from reference TRBV29-1 and TRBJ1-1, reads SAVISQKPSRDICQRGTSLTIQCQVDSQVTMMFWYRQQPGQSLTLIATANQGSEATYESGFVIDKFPISRPNLTFSTLTVSNMSPEDSSIYLCSVDRTGRMNTEAFFGQGTRLTVV.

This clonotype was counted many times. This chain joins TRBV12-3 or TRBV12-4 and TRBJ2-2; D is uncertain. CDR3 length: 12 residues. V lost 0 bases to trimming and J lost 7 bases, with 3 bases between them. CDR3: CASSLAHGELFF. Here the CDR3 DNA reads TGTGCCAGCAGTTTAGCGCACGGGGAGCTGTTTTTT.

The chain joins TRBV6-5 to TRBJ2-7, with 15 bases fitting TRBD2. This CDR3 contains 17 residues. CDR1 is MNHEY and CDR2 is SVGAGI in the germline V gene. The ends lost 5 bases at V and 5 bases at J; junction bases unmatched: 10. The chain's CDR3 is CASSTGLAGGPSNEQYF. The CDR3 DNA sequence: TGTGCCAGCAGTACCGGACTAGCGGGAGGGCCATCGAACGAGCAGTACTTC.

There are many counts of this clonotype. The CDR3 DNA reads as TGTGCCAGCAGCCGGGGGGGGAACACCGGGGAGCTGTTTTTT. It specifies CASSRGGNTGELFF. V is TRBV5-4 and J is TRBJ2-2; 8 positions match TRBD2. The CDR3 covers 14 residues. Looked up from germline, CDR1 is SGHNT and CDR2 is YYREEE (reference sequence). The V and J ends lost 4 bases and 1 base, in that order; junction bases with no gene match: 0.

This clonotype appeared many times. The CDR3 reads CSAYNNYGYTF. The CDR3 DNA reads as TGCAGTGCATACAATAACTATGGCTACACCTTC. The chain joins TRBV20-1 to TRBJ1-2, with D uncertain. Trimming left V 6 bases short and J 1 base short, with 6 bases between. The CDR3 totals 11 residues. The germline V gene has CDR1 DFQATT and CDR2 SNEGSKA (reference sequence).

As concerns this clonotype: The junction departs from the called germline gene at one end, perhaps through a read error. The J gene is TRBJ2-3, the V gene TRBV11-2; D gene uncertain. CDR1 SGHAT and CDR2 FQNNGV come from the germline V gene. The length of the CDR3 is 12 residues. CDR3 DNA: TGTGCCACCAGCTCCAACCTAGACGGGCAGTATTTT. It codes for CATSSNLDGQYF.

The rearrangement joins TRBV7-2 to TRBJ2-7; 9 nucleotides agree with TRBD2. Trimming at V came to 4 bases and at J to 0 bases, leaving 7 bases not matched to a gene. In germline, CDR1 is SGHTA, CDR2 FQGNSA. The CDR3 is 16 amino acids. DNA of the CDR3: TGTGCCAGCAGCTCCCGAGGAGCGGGAGGCTCCTACGAGCAGTACTTC. Translated: CASSSRGAGGSYEQYF.

The chain employs TRBV2 and TRBJ1-5; 8 bases align to TRBD1. CDR1 SNHLY and CDR2 FYNNEI come from the germline V gene. J was trimmed by 7 bases and V by 7 bases; bases with no gene match: 18. The CDR3 runs to 17 residues. In DNA form, the CDR3 reads TGTGCCAGCAAGGACAGGGCAAGACGGGGGTCGAACCAGCCCCAGCATTTT. The encoded protein is CASKDRARRGSNQPQHF.

The chain couples TRBV7-8 to TRBJ2-5; 8 nucleotides match TRBD1. After removal of 5 bases from V and 5 bases from J, the junction contained 7 bases not matched to a gene. Germline values: CDR1 SGHVS, CDR2 FQNEAQ. CDR3 length: 14 amino acids. The CDR3 sequence is CASSLRTGRETQYF. CDR3 nucleotide sequence: TGTGCCAGCAGCCTTAGGACAGGGAGGGAGACCCAGTACTTC.

The chain has TRBV6-5 and TRBJ1-4; D is ambiguous. Trimming stripped 6 bases from V and 6 bases from J, with 11 bases between. Germline-derived CDR1 and CDR2 are MNHEY and SVGAGI. CDR3 length equals 13 residues. The CDR3: CASSHSDYEKLFF. CDR3 nucleotide sequence: TGTGCCAGCAGCCACAGCGATTATGAAAAACTGTTTTTT.

There are many counts of this clonotype. The genes are TRBV24-1 and TRBJ1-2; D may be TRBD1 (6 bases). V lost 6 bases, J lost 0 bases, and 7 bases lay in between. From germline, CDR1 is KGHDR and CDR2 SFDVKD. The CDR3 has 13 amino acids. The CDR3 spells CATSWTANYGYTF. CDR3 DNA sequence: TGTGCCACCAGTTGGACAGCTAACTATGGCTACACCTTC.

This clonotype came up many times. The V and J genes are TRBV5-1 and TRBJ1-6; weak D call: TRBD1 (5 bases). Trimming shortened V by 0 bases and J by 6 bases, and 7 bases separated the two germline ends. This CDR3 is 14 amino acids long. CDR1 and CDR2 (germline): SGHRS, YFSETQ. CDR3 sequence: CASSLVGANSPLHF. CDR3 bases: TGCGCCAGCAGCTTGGTTGGGGCTAATTCACCCCTCCACTTT.

This clonotype was observed at least ten times. One base away lies a much larger clone, so this may be a sequencing read error. CDR3 residues: CAGSIAGENYGYTF. For the CDR3, the DNA is TGTGCCGGTAGTATTGCGGGGGAAAACTATGGCTACACCTTC. This sequence joins TRBV19 and TRBJ1-2; possibly TRBD1 for D (5 bases). The CDR3 contains 14 residues. The germline V gene has CDR1 LNHDA and CDR2 SQIVND (reference sequence). Full variable domain (outside the CDR3, taken from reference TRBV19 and TRBJ1-2): DGGITQSPKYLFRKEGQNVTLSCEQNLNHDAMYWYRQDPGQGLRLIYYSQIVNDFQKGDIAEGYSVSREKKESFPLTVTSAQKNPTAFYLCAGSIAGENYGYTFGSGTRLTVV.

This clonotype was observed at least ten times. The chain employs TRBV20-1 and TRBJ1-1, with 7 nucleotides matching TRBD1. The CDR3 contains 14 residues. The germline CDR1 and CDR2 sequences are DFQATT and SNEGSKA (reference sequence). Trimming removed 6 bases from V and 0 bases from J; junction bases left unmatched: 7. CDR3 protein: CSAITDRVNTEAFF. The CDR3 nucleotides are TGCAGTGCGATCACCGACAGGGTGAACACTGAAGCTTTCTTT.